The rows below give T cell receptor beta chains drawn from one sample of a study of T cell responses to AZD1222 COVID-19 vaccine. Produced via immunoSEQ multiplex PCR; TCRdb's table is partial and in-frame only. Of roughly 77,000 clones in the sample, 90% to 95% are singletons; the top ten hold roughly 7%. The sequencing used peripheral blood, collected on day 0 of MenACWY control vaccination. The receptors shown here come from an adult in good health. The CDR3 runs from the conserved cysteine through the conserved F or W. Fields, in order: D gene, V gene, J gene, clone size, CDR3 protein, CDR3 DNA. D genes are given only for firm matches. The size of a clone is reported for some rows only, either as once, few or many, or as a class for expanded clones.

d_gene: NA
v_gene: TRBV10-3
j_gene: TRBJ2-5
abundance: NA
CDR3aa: CAISESRLGLETQYF
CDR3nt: TGTGCCATCAGTGAGTCACGACTAGGTCTAGAGACCCAGTACTTC

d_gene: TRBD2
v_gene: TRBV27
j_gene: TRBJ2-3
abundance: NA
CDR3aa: CASSWASGSRDTQYF
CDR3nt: TGTGCCAGCAGTTGGGCTAGCGGGAGTCGAGATACGCAGTATTTT

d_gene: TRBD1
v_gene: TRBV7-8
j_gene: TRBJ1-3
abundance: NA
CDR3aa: CASSIPGGGLNTIYF
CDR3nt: TGTGCCAGCAGCATCCCGGGAGGGGGCTTAAACACCATATATTTT

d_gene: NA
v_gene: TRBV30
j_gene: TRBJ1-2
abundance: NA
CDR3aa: CAWSVGDLGYGYTF
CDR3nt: TGTGCCTGGAGTGTTGGGGATCTGGGCTATGGCTACACCTTC

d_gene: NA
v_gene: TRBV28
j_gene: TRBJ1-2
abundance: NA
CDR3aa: CASSWGQGDYGYTF
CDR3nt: TGTGCCAGCAGTTGGGGCCAGGGAGACTATGGCTACACCTTC

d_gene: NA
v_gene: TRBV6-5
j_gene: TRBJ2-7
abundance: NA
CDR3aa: CASSPPRTDSNEQYF
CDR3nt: TGTGCCAGCAGTCCACCACGGACGGACTCTAACGAGCAGTACTTC

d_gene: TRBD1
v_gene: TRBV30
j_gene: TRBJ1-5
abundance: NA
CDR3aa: CAWSPRQGLVGNQPQHF
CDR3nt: TGTGCCTGGAGTCCGCGACAGGGCTTAGTAGGCAATCAGCCCCAGCATTTT

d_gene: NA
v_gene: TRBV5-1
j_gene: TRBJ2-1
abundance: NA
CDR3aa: CASRYQGKASEQFF
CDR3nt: TGCGCCAGCAGATACCAGGGGAAGGCGAGTGAGCAGTTCTTC

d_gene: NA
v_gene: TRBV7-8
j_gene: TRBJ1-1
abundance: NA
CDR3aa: CASSSNSAAGEAFF
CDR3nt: TGTGCCAGCAGCTCTAACTCAGCAGCCGGTGAAGCTTTCTTT

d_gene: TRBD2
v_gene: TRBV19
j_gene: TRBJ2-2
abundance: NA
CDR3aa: CASRLAVNTGELFF
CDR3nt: TGTGCCAGTAGGCTAGCGGTTAACACCGGGGAGCTGTTTTTT

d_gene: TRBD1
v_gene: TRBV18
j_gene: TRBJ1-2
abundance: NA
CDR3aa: CASSGSSPGGGSGGYTF
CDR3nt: TGTGCCAGCTCAGGTTCGAGCCCAGGGGGCGGGAGCGGTGGCTACACCTTC

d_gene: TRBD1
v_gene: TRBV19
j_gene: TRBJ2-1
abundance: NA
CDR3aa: CASSGRRDRGLNEQFF
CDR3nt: TGTGCCAGTAGTGGCCGCCGGGACAGGGGGTTAAATGAGCAGTTCTTC

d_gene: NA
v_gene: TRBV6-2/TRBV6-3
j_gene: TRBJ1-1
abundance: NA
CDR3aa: CASSYLDRTTEAFF
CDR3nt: TGTGCCAGCAGTTACCTCGACAGGACGACTGAAGCTTTCTTT

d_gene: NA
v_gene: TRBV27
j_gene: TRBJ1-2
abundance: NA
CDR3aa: CASSQTAFYGYTF
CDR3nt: TGTGCCAGCAGTCAGACAGCTTTCTATGGCTACACCTTC

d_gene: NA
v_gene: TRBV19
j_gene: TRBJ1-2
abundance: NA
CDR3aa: CASTPSWTANYGYTF
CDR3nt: TGTGCCAGTACCCCGAGTTGGACAGCTAACTATGGCTACACCTTC

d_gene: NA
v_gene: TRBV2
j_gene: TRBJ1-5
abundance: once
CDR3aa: CASSEGNLPGGQPQHF
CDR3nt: TGTGCCAGCAGTGAGGGCAACCTTCCGGGAGGTCAGCCCCAGCATTTT

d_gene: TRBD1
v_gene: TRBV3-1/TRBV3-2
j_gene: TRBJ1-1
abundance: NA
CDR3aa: CASRRGGETEAFF
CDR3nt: TGTGCCAGCAGACGAGGGGGCGAGACTGAAGCTTTCTTT

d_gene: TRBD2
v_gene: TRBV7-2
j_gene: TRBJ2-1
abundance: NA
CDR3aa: CASSPRRTSSVGNEQFF
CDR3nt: TGTGCCAGCAGCCCCAGACGGACTAGCAGCGTAGGGAATGAGCAGTTCTTC

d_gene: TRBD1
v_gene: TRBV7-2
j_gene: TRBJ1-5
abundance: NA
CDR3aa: CASSLEAGGRMQPQHF
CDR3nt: TGTGCCAGCAGCTTAGAGGCAGGGGGCAGGATGCAGCCCCAGCATTTT

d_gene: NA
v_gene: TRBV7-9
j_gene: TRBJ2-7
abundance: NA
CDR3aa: CASSSGTPGHEQYF
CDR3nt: TGTGCCAGCAGCTCAGGGACCCCGGGTCACGAGCAGTACTTC

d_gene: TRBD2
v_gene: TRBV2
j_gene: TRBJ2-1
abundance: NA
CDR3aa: CASSNVAGTGNEQFF
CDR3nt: TGTGCCAGCAGTAACGTAGCGGGGACGGGTAATGAGCAGTTCTTC

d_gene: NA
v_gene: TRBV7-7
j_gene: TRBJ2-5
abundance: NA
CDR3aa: CASSARDGSGETQYF
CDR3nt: TGTGCTAGCAGCGCTCGTGATGGGAGCGGGGAGACCCAGTACTTC

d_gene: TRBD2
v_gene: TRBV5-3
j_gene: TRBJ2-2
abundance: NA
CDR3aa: CARRTSGDNTGELFF
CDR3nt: TGTGCCAGAAGAACTAGCGGGGACAACACCGGGGAGCTGTTTTTT

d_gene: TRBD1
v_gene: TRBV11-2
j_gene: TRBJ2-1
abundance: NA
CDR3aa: CASSLGGDRVQKTYNEQFF
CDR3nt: TGTGCCAGCAGCTTAGGAGGGGACAGGGTCCAAAAAACCTACAATGAGCAGTTCTTC

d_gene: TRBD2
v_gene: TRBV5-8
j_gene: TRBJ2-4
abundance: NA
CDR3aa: CASRDAGENIQYF
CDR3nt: TGTGCCAGCAGGGACGCGGGAGAAAACATTCAGTACTTC

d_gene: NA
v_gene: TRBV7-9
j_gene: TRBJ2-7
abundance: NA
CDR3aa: CASSPQAISSYEQYF
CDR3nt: TGTGCCAGCAGCCCACAGGCAATCAGCTCCTACGAGCAGTACTTC